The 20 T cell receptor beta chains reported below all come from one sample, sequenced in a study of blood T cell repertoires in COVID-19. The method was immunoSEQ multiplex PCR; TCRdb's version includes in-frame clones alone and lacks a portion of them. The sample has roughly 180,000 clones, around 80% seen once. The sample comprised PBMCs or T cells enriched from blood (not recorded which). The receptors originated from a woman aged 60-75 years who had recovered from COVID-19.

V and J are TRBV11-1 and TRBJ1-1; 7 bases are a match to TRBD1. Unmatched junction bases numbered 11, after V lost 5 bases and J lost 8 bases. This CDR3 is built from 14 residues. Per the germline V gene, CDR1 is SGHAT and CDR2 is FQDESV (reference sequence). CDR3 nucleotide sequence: TGTGCCAGCAGCCCAAACTCAGGGGGTATGGAAGCTTTCTTT. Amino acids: CASSPNSGGMEAFF.

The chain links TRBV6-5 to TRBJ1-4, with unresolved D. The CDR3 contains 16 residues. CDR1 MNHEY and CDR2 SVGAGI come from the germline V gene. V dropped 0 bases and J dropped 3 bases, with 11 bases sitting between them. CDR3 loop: CASSYSTGNANEKLFF. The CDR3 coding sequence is TGTGCCAGCAGTTACTCAACCGGGAATGCTAATGAAAAACTGTTTTTT.

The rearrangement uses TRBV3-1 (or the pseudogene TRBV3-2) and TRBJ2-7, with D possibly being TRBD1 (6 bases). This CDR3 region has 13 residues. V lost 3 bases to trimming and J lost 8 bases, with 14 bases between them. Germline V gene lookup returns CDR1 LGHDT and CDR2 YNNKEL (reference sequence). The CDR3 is CASSHKQGSKQYF. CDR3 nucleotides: TGTGCCAGCAGCCATAAACAGGGATCTAAGCAGTACTTC.

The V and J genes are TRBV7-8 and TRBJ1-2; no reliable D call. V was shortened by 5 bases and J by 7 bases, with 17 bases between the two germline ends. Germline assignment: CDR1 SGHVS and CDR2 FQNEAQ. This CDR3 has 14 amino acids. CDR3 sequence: CASSNAGSGFGYTF. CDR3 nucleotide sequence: TGTGCCAGCAGCAATGCCGGGTCCGGTTTTGGCTACACCTTC.

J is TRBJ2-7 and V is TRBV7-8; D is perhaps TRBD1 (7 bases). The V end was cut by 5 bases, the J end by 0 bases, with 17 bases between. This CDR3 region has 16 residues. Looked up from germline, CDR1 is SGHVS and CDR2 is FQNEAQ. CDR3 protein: CASSRSRGVSSYEQYF. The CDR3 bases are TGTGCCAGCAGCCGATCCAGGGGGGTTAGCTCCTACGAGCAGTACTTC.

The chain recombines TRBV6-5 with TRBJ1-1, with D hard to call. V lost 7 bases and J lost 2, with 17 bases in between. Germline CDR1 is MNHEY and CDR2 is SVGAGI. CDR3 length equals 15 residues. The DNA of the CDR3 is TGTGCCAGCATCCTCGGTCCTTTGCCCAACACTGAAGCTTTCTTT. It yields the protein CASILGPLPNTEAFF.

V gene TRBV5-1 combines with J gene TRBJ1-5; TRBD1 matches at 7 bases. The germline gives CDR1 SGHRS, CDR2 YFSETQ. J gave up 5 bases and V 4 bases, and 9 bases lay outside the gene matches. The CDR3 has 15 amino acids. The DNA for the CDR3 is TGCGCCAGCAGCCTGGGGGACAGTTCCCATCAGCCCCAGCATTTT. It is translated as CASSLGDSSHQPQHF.

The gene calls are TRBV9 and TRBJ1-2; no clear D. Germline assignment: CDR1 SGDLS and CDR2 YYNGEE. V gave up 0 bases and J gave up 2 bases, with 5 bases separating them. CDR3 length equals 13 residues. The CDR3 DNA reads TGTGCCAGCAGCGTAGATGAGAACTATGGCTACACCTTC. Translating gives CASSVDENYGYTF.

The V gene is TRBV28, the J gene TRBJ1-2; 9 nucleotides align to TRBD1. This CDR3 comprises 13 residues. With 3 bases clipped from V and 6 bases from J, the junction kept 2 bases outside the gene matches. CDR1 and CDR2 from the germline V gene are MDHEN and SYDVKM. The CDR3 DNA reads TGTGCCAGCAGTTTGACAGGGGGACATGGCTACACCTTC. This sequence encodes CASSLTGGHGYTF.

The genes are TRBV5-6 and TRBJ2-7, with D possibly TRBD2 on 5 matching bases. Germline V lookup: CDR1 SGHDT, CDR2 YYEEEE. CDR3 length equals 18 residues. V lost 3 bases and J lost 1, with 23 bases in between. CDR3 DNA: TGTGCCAGCAGCTCCAACCGGCCTATAGAGGGATGGTCCTACGAGCAGTACTTC. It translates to CASSSNRPIEGWSYEQYF. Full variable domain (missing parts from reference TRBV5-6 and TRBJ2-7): DAGVTQSPTHLIKTRGQQVTLRCSPKSGHDTVSWYQQALGQGPQFIFQYYEEEERQRGNFPDRFSGHQFPNYSSELNVNALLLGDSALYLCASSSNRPIEGWSYEQYFGPGTRLTVT.

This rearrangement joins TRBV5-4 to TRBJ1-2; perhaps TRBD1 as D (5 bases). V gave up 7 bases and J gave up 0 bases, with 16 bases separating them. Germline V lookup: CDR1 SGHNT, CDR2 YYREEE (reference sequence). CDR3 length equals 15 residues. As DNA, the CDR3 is TGTGCCAGCGGAAACCCGACAGCTGCTAACTATGGCTACACCTTC. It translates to CASGNPTAANYGYTF.

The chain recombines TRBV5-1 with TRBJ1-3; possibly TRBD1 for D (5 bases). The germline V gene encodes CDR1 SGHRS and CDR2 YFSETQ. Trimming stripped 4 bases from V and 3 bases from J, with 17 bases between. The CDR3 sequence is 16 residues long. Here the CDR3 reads CASSPRGGVGGNTIYF. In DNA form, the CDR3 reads TGCGCCAGCAGCCCTCGGGGCGGGGTAGGTGGAAACACCATATATTTT.

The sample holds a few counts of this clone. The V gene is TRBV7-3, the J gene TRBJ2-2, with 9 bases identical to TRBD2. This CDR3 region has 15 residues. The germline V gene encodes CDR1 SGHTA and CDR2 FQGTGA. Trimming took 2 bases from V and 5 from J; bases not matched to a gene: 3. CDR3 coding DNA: TGTGCCAGCAGCTTAGGTAGCGGGAGTACCGGGGAGCTGTTTTTT. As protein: CASSLGSGSTGELFF.

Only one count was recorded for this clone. The CDR3 nucleotides read TGTGCCAGCAGCTTAACGGGACTGGATAATTCACCCCTCCACTTT. Protein product: CASSLTGLDNSPLHF. J is TRBJ1-6 and V is TRBV7-3; possibly TRBD1 for D (5 bases). The CDR3 contains 15 residues. CDR1 is SGHTA and CDR2 is FQGTGA in the germline V gene. V was clipped by 0 bases and J by 5 bases, with 8 bases between them.

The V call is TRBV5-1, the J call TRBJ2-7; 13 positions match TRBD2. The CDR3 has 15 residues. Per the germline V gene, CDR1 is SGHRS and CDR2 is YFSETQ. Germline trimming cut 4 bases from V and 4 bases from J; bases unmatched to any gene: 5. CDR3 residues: CASSPPGLAGYEQYF. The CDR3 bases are TGCGCCAGCAGCCCCCCGGGACTAGCGGGGTACGAGCAGTACTTC. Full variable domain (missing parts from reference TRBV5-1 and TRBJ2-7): KAGVTQTPRYLIKTRGQQVTLSCSPISGHRSVSWYQQTPGQGLQFLFEYFSETQRNKGNFPGRFSGRQFSNSRSEMNVSTLELGDSALYLCASSPPGLAGYEQYFGPGTRLTVT.

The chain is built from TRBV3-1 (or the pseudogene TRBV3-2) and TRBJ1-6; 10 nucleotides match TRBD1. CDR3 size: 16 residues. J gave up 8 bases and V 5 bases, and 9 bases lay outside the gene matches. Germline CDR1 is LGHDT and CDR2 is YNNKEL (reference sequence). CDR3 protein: CASSTRTGTGDSPLHF. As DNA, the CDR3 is TGTGCCAGCAGCACCAGAACCGGGACAGGGGATTCACCCCTCCACTTT.

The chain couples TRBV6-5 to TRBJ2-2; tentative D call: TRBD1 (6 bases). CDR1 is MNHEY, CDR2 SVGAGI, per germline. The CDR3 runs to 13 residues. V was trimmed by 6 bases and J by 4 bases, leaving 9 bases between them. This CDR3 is CASSTGPTGELFF. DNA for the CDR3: TGTGCCAGCAGCACAGGGCCCACCGGGGAGCTGTTTTTT.

The DNA of the CDR3 is TGCAGCGCGGCAGGCAGTACTGGAAACACCATATATTTT. This gives the protein CSAAGSTGNTIYF. The V gene is TRBV29-1, the J gene TRBJ1-3; no clear D. The CDR3 runs to 13 residues. V lost 7 bases and J lost 2, with 12 bases in between. Germline CDR1 is SQVTM and CDR2 is ANQGSEA.

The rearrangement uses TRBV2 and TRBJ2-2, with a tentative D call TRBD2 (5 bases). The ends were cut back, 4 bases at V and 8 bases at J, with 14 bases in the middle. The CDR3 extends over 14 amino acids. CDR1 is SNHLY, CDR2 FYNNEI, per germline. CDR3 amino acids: CASSGGRLQGELFF. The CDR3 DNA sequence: TGTGCCAGCAGTGGTGGGAGATTGCAAGGGGAGCTGTTTTTT.

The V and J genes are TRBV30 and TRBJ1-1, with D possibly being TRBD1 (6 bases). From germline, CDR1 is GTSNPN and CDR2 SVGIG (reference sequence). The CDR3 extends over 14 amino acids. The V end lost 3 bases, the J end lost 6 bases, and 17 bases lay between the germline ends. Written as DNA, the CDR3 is TGTGCCTGGAGATTCACAGGGTTGGGATCTGAAGCTTTCTTT. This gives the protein CAWRFTGLGSEAFF.